These 24 T cell receptor beta chains share one sample of origin, sequenced in a study of T cells in narcolepsy. Measured with immunoSEQ multiplex PCR; TCRdb has only the in-frame clones, and not every one. The table includes 25,000 to 35,000 clones, roughly 90% detected once. Sequencing was done on a sample of CD45RA- memory CD4+ T cells from PBMCs. These receptors were obtained from a human donor with narcolepsy.

The chain employs TRBV4-1 and TRBJ2-7; 8 nucleotides match TRBD2. The CDR3 contains 17 residues. V shed 1 base and J 1 base; nucleotides not matched to a gene: 9. Germline V CDR1 and CDR2: MGHRA, YSYEKL. The CDR3: CASSQGAGDSWSYEQYF. DNA of the CDR3: TGCGCCAGCAGCCAAGGAGCGGGAGATAGTTGGTCCTACGAGCAGTACTTC.

The rearrangement links TRBV6-1 to TRBJ2-7, with 8 bases matching TRBD2. V shed 0 bases, J shed 0 bases, and the junction held 4 bases outside the gene matches. Germline assignment: CDR1 MNHNS and CDR2 SASEGT. The length of the CDR3 is 16 residues. The DNA of the CDR3 is TGTGCCAGCAGTGAAGCAGGACGGGGGGGCTCCTACGAGCAGTACTTC. Amino acids: CASSEAGRGGSYEQYF.

This sequence joins TRBV6-1 and TRBJ2-5; weak D call: TRBD1 (6 bases). V dropped 2 bases and J dropped 2 bases, with 9 bases sitting between them. The CDR3 loop spans 14 amino acids. Germline values: CDR1 MNHNS, CDR2 SASEGT. The CDR3 DNA follows: TGTGCCAGCAGTGAATGGCAGGGGCAAGAGACCCAGTACTTC. It is translated as CASSEWQGQETQYF.

There are a few counts of this clone. This sequence joins TRBV7-8 and TRBJ2-7; 8 bases agree with TRBD1. The CDR3 consists of 17 residues. Germline lookup yields CDR1 SGHVS and CDR2 FQNEAQ. The J segment lost 1 base and the V segment lost 5 bases, leaving 13 bases of the junction unmatched. The CDR3 nucleotides are TGTGCCAGCAGCCTAAGAGGGGTCACAGGGGGATCCTACGAGCAGTACTTC. Encoded protein: CASSLRGVTGGSYEQYF.

This chain connects TRBV19 to TRBJ1-5; a weak D match, TRBD1 (5 bases). CDR3 length equals 16 residues. Germline V CDR1 and CDR2: LNHDA, SQIVND (reference sequence). The V end was cut by 1 base, the J end by 3 bases, with 13 bases between. The CDR3 here is CASSIARGNYNQPQHF. CDR3 nucleotide sequence: TGTGCCAGTAGTATAGCAAGGGGAAATTACAATCAGCCCCAGCATTTT.

The CDR3 reads CASSTGQGFADTEAFF. The CDR3 nucleotides are TGTGCCAGTAGTACGGGACAGGGGTTTGCGGACACTGAAGCTTTCTTT. The chain recombines TRBV19 with TRBJ1-1, with 10 bases that match TRBD1. CDR1 LNHDA and CDR2 SQIVND come from the germline V gene (reference sequence). The CDR3 runs 16 residues. Unmatched junction bases numbered 8, after V lost 4 bases and J lost 3 bases.

V usage is TRBV2 and J usage is TRBJ1-3, with no clear D. Trimming cost V 3 bases and J 8 bases, with 8 bases left between them. There are 12 residues in the CDR3. The germline gives CDR1 SNHLY, CDR2 FYNNEI. In DNA, the CDR3 is TGTGCCAGCAGTGAGGGGTCGTACACCATATATTTT. Protein product: CASSEGSYTIYF. Looking up the rest from reference TRBV2 and TRBJ1-3 gives the full variable domain: EPEVTQTPSHQVTQMGQEVILRCVPISNHLYFYWYRQILGQKVEFLVSFYNNEISEKSEIFDDQFSVERPDGSNFTLKIRSTKLEDSAMYFCASSEGSYTIYFGEGSWLTVV.

This clone was seen once. This chain uses TRBV7-2 with TRBJ2-2, with D maybe TRBD2 (6 bases). CDR1 and CDR2 from the germline V gene are SGHTA and FQGNSA. The CDR3 runs to 13 residues. Trimming pared 5 bases from V and 6 bases from J, leaving 10 bases between. The CDR3 DNA sequence: TGTGCCAGCAGCCGCCCGGGGGCCGGGGAGCTGTTTTTT. Translation gives CASSRPGAGELFF.

The chain combines TRBV5-4 with TRBJ2-7; possibly TRBD2 for D (5 bases). Germline CDR1 and CDR2: SGHNT and YYREEE (reference sequence). The CDR3 totals 14 residues. V was trimmed by 0 bases and J by 2 bases, leaving 9 bases between them. The CDR3 bases are TGTGCCAGCAGCTTGGCTGCGGGCCCCTACGAGCAGTACTTC. This gives the protein CASSLAAGPYEQYF.

The V and J genes are TRBV18 and TRBJ1-4; D unresolved. The V gene's germline CDR1 is KGHSH and CDR2 LQKENI. The CDR3 consists of 13 residues. The germline V and J ends were trimmed by 5 bases and 2 bases, with 6 bases remaining between them. The chain's CDR3 is CASSGGTNEKLFF. The CDR3 DNA follows: TGTGCCAGCTCAGGCGGGACTAATGAAAAACTGTTTTTT.

The rearrangement joins TRBV15 to TRBJ2-1, with no clear D. Germline loops: CDR1 LNHNV, CDR2 YYDKDF (reference sequence). V gave up 0 bases and J gave up 5 bases, with 8 bases separating them. There are 14 residues in the CDR3. This CDR3 is CATSRERLDNEQFF. CDR3 DNA sequence: TGTGCCACCAGCAGAGAGAGGCTAGACAATGAGCAGTTCTTC.

The chain employs TRBV19 and TRBJ1-6; unclear D gene. V was pared by 3 bases and J by 9 bases, with 6 bases between. This CDR3 region has 12 residues. CDR1 and CDR2 (germline): LNHDA, SQIVND (reference sequence). As DNA, the CDR3 is TGTGCCAGTAGTATGTTGGGTTCACCCCTCCACTTT. Protein sequence: CASSMLGSPLHF.

The genes are TRBV11-2 and TRBJ2-1, with D hard to call. CDR1 and CDR2 from the germline V gene are SGHAT and FQNNGV. This CDR3 contains 12 residues. V was trimmed by 4 bases and J by 9 bases, leaving 10 bases between them. The CDR3 spells CASSSGWGEQFF. CDR3 in DNA: TGTGCCAGCAGCTCCGGGTGGGGTGAGCAGTTCTTC.

In its sample, this clone was seen once. Here the CDR3 reads CASRAGAKYF. The CDR3 nucleotides are TGTGCCAGCAGGGCCGGGGCCAAGTACTTC. This sequence joins TRBV2 and TRBJ2-7; either TRBD1 or TRBD2 may fit D (5 bases each). Trimming stripped 6 bases from V and 11 bases from J, with 11 bases between. The CDR3 spans 10 residues. In germline, CDR1 is SNHLY, CDR2 FYNNEI.

This chain joins TRBV5-5 and TRBJ1-2; 7 positions agree with TRBD1. V shed 5 bases, J shed 7 bases, and the junction held 8 bases outside the gene matches. Looked up from germline, CDR1 is SGHKS and CDR2 is YYEKEE (reference sequence). CDR3 length: 13 residues. This chain's CDR3 is CASRGDSFIGYTF. DNA for the CDR3: TGTGCCAGCAGGGGGGACAGTTTTATTGGCTACACCTTC.

The chain uses TRBV19 and TRBJ1-2; D is uncertain. The CDR3 is made up of 14 amino acids. V lost 5 bases and J 3 bases, leaving 13 bases between the germline ends. In germline, CDR1 is LNHDA, CDR2 SQIVND (reference sequence). This chain's CDR3 is CASSAPRAHYGYTF. CDR3 bases: TGTGCCAGTAGTGCCCCCCGGGCCCACTATGGCTACACCTTC. The entire variable domain, with the rest obtained from reference TRBV19 and TRBJ1-2, is as follows: DGGITQSPKYLFRKEGQNVTLSCEQNLNHDAMYWYRQDPGQGLRLIYYSQIVNDFQKGDIAEGYSVSREKKESFPLTVTSAQKNPTAFYLCASSAPRAHYGYTFGSGTRLTVV.

The chain employs TRBV19 and TRBJ2-5; the D gene is possibly TRBD2 (5 bases). The V gene's germline CDR1 is LNHDA and CDR2 SQIVND (reference sequence). The CDR3 contains 14 residues. Deletions cut 6 bases from V and 4 bases from J, with 15 bases between. The CDR3 sequence: CASSPTRTRETQYF. In DNA form, the CDR3 reads TGTGCCAGTAGCCCAACTAGGACCCGAGAGACCCAGTACTTC.

This rearrangement joins TRBV6-5 to TRBJ2-2, with D maybe TRBD1 (6 bases). Trimming took off 2 bases at V and 6 bases at J, with 10 bases between the two ends. CDR1 is MNHEY and CDR2 is SVGAGI in the germline V gene. The CDR3 runs to 14 residues. CDR3 loop: CASSYTQGSGELFF. In DNA form, the CDR3 reads TGTGCCAGCAGTTACACACAGGGATCCGGGGAGCTGTTTTTT.

The genes are TRBV19 and TRBJ1-2; D is perhaps TRBD1 (5 bases). V was shortened by 4 bases and J by 8 bases, with 20 bases between the two germline ends. This CDR3 comprises 15 residues. CDR1 is LNHDA and CDR2 is SQIVND in the germline V gene (reference sequence). This chain's CDR3 is CASSTHRAGLIGYTF. The CDR3 region has the DNA TGTGCCAGTAGTACCCACCGGGCAGGGTTGATCGGCTACACCTTC.

The rearrangement uses TRBV5-4 and TRBJ2-4; 13 bases are a match to TRBD2. V gave up 2 bases and J gave up 0 bases; unmatched junction bases: 8. The germline V gene encodes CDR1 SGHNT and CDR2 YYREEE (reference sequence). The CDR3 is 19 residues long. The CDR3 nucleotides read TGTGCCAGCAGCTTAGACGGGACTAGCGGGAAGTTAGCCAAAAACATTCAGTACTTC. This gives the protein CASSLDGTSGKLAKNIQYF. The variable domain in full, completed from reference TRBV5-4 and TRBJ2-4, reads ETGVTQSPTHLIKTRGQQVTLRCSSQSGHNTVSWYQQALGQGPQFIFQYYREEENGRGNFPPRFSGLQFPNYSSELNVNALELDDSALYLCASSLDGTSGKLAKNIQYFGAGTRLSVL.

V usage is TRBV7-2 and J usage is TRBJ2-2; TRBD1 aligns across 10 bases. Germline V gene sequence: CDR1 SGHTA, CDR2 FQGNSA. V shed 6 bases, J shed 4 bases, and the junction held 11 bases outside the gene matches. This CDR3 is 17 amino acids long. The CDR3 protein is CASREPTGGWGTGELFF. The DNA of the CDR3 is TGTGCCAGCAGGGAACCGACAGGGGGCTGGGGCACCGGGGAGCTGTTTTTT.

The genes are TRBV5-8 and TRBJ1-4; D gene ambiguous. V gave up 5 bases and J gave up 3 bases, with 11 bases separating them. This CDR3 comprises 14 residues. CDR1 and CDR2 (germline): SGHTS, YDEGEE. The chain's CDR3 is CASSIAIPNEKLFF. The CDR3 DNA reads as TGTGCCAGCAGTATCGCGATCCCTAATGAAAAACTGTTTTTT.

The chain has TRBV28 and TRBJ2-3; D may match TRBD1 or TRBD2 (7 bases each). CDR1 and CDR2 from the germline V gene are MDHEN and SYDVKM. Trimming shortened V by 3 bases and J by 8 bases, and 9 bases separated the two germline ends. This CDR3 contains 12 residues. The chain's CDR3 is CASSFRGGTQYF. CDR3 nucleotide sequence: TGTGCCAGCAGTTTCAGGGGGGGTACGCAGTATTTT.

V gene TRBV12-2 combines with J gene TRBJ1-5; the table calls TRBD1, which could not be checked here. TRBV12-2 is flagged as a pseudogene. The CDR3 length is 15 residues. The CDR3 DNA is TGTGCAAGTCGCTTAGTAGGGGCAGGGTTTCAGCCCCAGCATTTT. Residues: CASRLVGAGFQPQHF.